Following are 15 T cell receptor beta chains from one sample sequenced in a study of cytomegalovirus exposure and HLA in healthy donors. Use of 60 Vbeta and 13 Jbeta primers characterized the PCR. Libraries were prepared by immunoSEQ multiplex PCR; TCRdb keeps only in-frame clonotypes and omits some of them. The sample consists of roughly 200,000 clones, about 9% of them appearing once. The sequencing sample was made of PBMCs. The receptors stem from a woman aged 30 to 39 in good health and CMV-seropositive.

V gene TRBV7-9 combines with J gene TRBJ1-5; the match to TRBD1 covers 9 bases. V trimming: 5 bases; J trimming: 7 bases; junction bases outside the gene matches: 12. Germline V CDR1 and CDR2: SEHNR, FQNEAQ (reference sequence). This CDR3 region has 16 residues. This CDR3 reads CASSLGTGTPGQPQHF. In DNA form, the CDR3 reads TGTGCCAGCAGCCTCGGGACAGGGACTCCGGGGCAGCCCCAGCATTTT.

This chain links TRBV2 with TRBJ1-5; no definite D call. Germline CDR1 SNHLY, CDR2 FYNNEI. CDR3 size: 15 residues. Trimming pared 8 bases from V and 0 bases from J, leaving 14 bases between. The CDR3 protein is CASSGDSNSNQPQHF. The CDR3 DNA sequence: TGTGCCAGCTCAGGCGATTCGAATAGCAATCAGCCCCAGCATTTT.

The rearrangement joins TRBV4-1 to TRBJ2-3; 8 nucleotides match TRBD1. CDR3 length: 14 residues. CDR1 and CDR2 (germline): MGHRA, YSYEKL. With V trimmed by 5 bases and J by 11 bases, 12 bases remained unmatched. CDR3 DNA: TGCGCCAGCAGCTATGACAGGGGTCAGGACAAGCAGTATTTT. Translated: CASSYDRGQDKQYF.

This clone was detected many times. V and J are TRBV7-2 and TRBJ1-2; TRBD1 matches at 9 bases. The junction had 8 bases not matched to a gene; V was cut back by 5 bases and J by 7 bases. Germline values: CDR1 SGHTA, CDR2 FQGNSA. CDR3 length: 14 amino acids. Here the CDR3 reads CASSIDRGVSGYTF. CDR3 nucleotide sequence: TGTGCCAGCAGCATCGACAGGGGGGTCTCTGGCTACACCTTC.

This clone showed up just a few times. The rearrangement links TRBV15 to TRBJ2-3, with D possibly matching TRBD1 (7 bases). The CDR3 totals 15 residues. V lost 1 base and J lost 5, with 13 bases in between. The germline gives CDR1 LNHNV, CDR2 YYDKDF (reference sequence). In DNA, the CDR3 is TGTGCCACCAGCAGAGGGGGGGACAGAAAAGATACGCAGTATTTT. Residues: CATSRGGDRKDTQYF.

This clone has just a few counts. The rearrangement uses TRBV7-7 and TRBJ2-2, with 10 bases that match TRBD2. Germline V lookup: CDR1 SSHAT, CDR2 FNYEAQ (reference sequence). The length of the CDR3 is 16 residues. The J segment lost 6 bases and the V segment lost 4 bases, leaving 8 bases of the junction unmatched. CDR3 nucleotides: TGTGCCAGCAGCTCGATAGCGGGAGGACAAGCCGGGGAGCTGTTTTTT. It encodes CASSSIAGGQAGELFF.

This clone was seen only a few times. The rearrangement links TRBV30 to TRBJ2-2; 8 bases fit TRBD2. Germline V gene sequence: CDR1 GTSNPN, CDR2 SVGIG (reference sequence). The V segment lost 0 bases and the J segment 5 bases; nucleotides outside the gene matches: 5. This CDR3 is built from 15 residues. This chain's CDR3 is CAWSVAGAVTGELFF. Here the CDR3 DNA reads TGTGCCTGGAGTGTAGCGGGAGCGGTAACCGGGGAGCTGTTTTTT. Drawing the rest from reference TRBV30 and TRBJ2-2, the complete variable domain is SQTIHQWPATLVQPVGSPLSLECTVEGTSNPNLYWYRQAAGRGLQLLFYSVGIGQISSEVPQNLSASRPQDRQFILSSKKLLLSDSGFYLCAWSVAGAVTGELFFGEGSRLTVL.

The chain is built from TRBV9 and TRBJ2-7; TRBD2 aligns across 7 bases. Germline-derived CDR1 and CDR2 are SGDLS and YYNGEE. The CDR3 has 18 residues. With 0 bases clipped from V and 6 bases from J, the junction kept 18 bases outside the gene matches. The CDR3 DNA reads TGTGCCAGCAGCGTAGAGGGATTGGGCGGGAGAGTTCAAGGCGAGCAGTACTTC. Protein: CASSVEGLGGRVQGEQYF.

The V and J genes are TRBV6-5 and TRBJ2-7; 9 positions agree with TRBD2. The CDR3 spans 14 residues. V lost 8 bases, J lost 3 bases, and 8 bases stayed unmatched. Per the germline V gene, CDR1 is MNHEY and CDR2 is SVGAGI. CDR3 amino acids: CASGRSGRYYEQYF. DNA for the CDR3: TGTGCCAGCGGAAGGAGCGGGAGGTACTACGAGCAGTACTTC.

The V and J genes are TRBV6-6 and TRBJ1-1; D is uncertain. The CDR3 runs 11 residues. Germline CDR1 and CDR2: MNHNY and SVGAGI (reference sequence). The V end lost 2 bases, the J end lost 10 bases, and 8 bases lay between the germline ends. The CDR3 DNA is TGTGCCAGCAGTTACCGCGGTGGAGCTTTCTTT. This gives the protein CASSYRGGAFF.

V is TRBV5-4 and J is TRBJ2-2; 8 bases are a match to TRBD1. This CDR3 has 15 residues. Losses at the gene ends were 0 bases for V and 9 bases for J; bases not matched to a gene: 7. In germline, CDR1 is SGHNT, CDR2 YYREEE (reference sequence). The CDR3 loop is CASSLGGDRSRELFF. CDR3 nucleotides: TGTGCCAGCAGCTTGGGGGGGGACAGGTCTCGGGAGCTGTTTTTT.

This clone has just a few counts. The rearrangement joins TRBV7-9 to TRBJ1-2; 7 bases map to TRBD1. The V and J ends lost 5 bases and 7 bases, in that order; junction bases with no gene match: 10. Germline V lookup: CDR1 SEHNR, CDR2 FQNEAQ (reference sequence). This CDR3 has 14 amino acids. The CDR3 region has the DNA TGTGCCAGCAGCCACTACGACAGGGAACCTGGCTACACCTTC. Its translation is CASSHYDREPGYTF.

The genes are TRBV2 and TRBJ2-5; 9 bases match TRBD1. The V gene end was trimmed by 6 bases and the J gene end by 4 bases; junction bases not matched to a gene: 6. Germline-derived CDR1 and CDR2 are SNHLY and FYNNEI. The CDR3 contains 14 residues. The CDR3 sequence: CASSGSTGGETQYF. CDR3 DNA sequence: TGTGCCAGCAGCGGATCGACAGGGGGAGAGACCCAGTACTTC. Filled out from reference TRBV2 and TRBJ2-5, the complete variable domain reads EPEVTQTPSHQVTQMGQEVILRCVPISNHLYFYWYRQILGQKVEFLVSFYNNEISEKSEIFDDQFSVERPDGSNFTLKIRSTKLEDSAMYFCASSGSTGGETQYFGPGTRLLVL.

In this sample, this clone turned up a few times. The chain uses TRBV6-6 and TRBJ2-6; D not certain. Germline V gene data show CDR1 as MNHNY and CDR2 as SVGAGI (reference sequence). The CDR3 length is 15 residues. V shed 6 bases and J shed 0 bases, with 9 bases lying between them. The DNA for the CDR3 is TGTGCCAGCAGCCCCCATAGCTCTGGGGCCAACGTCCTGACTTTC. It specifies CASSPHSSGANVLTF.

V gene TRBV6-1 combines with J gene TRBJ1-1; TRBD1 is a possible D gene (5 bases). Germline V gives CDR1 MNHNS, CDR2 SASEGT. Trimming left V 2 bases short and J 5 bases short, with 9 bases between. CDR3 length: 13 amino acids. CDR3 in amino acids: CASSEFGGTEAFF. CDR3 bases: TGTGCCAGCAGTGAATTCGGGGGAACTGAAGCTTTCTTT.